The 29 T cell receptor beta chains below all came from one sample that was sequenced in a study of blood T cells in healthy people across ages. Together with a sample-barcoded 5' primer, a J-beta primer mix was included in a second PCR lasting about 7 to 12 cycles. TCRdb ran MiXCR on the 5' RACE reads and lists one entry per CDR3 protein. The repertoire includes about 1,800,000 distinct CDR3 sequences, roughly 28% of them detected once, and 7.7% sits in the top ten. The source material was blood. The receptor source for this set is a woman in her twenties or thirties in good health.

CDR3 loop: CASSSILRRSTDTQYF. The CDR3 nucleotides read TGTGCCAGCAGTTCAATACTCCGTCGCAGCACAGATACGCAGTATTTT. This chain connects TRBV6-2 or TRBV6-3 to TRBJ2-3, with D hard to call. V shed 4 bases and J shed 0 bases, with 14 bases lying between them. Germline lookup yields CDR1 MNHEY and CDR2 SVGEGT. The CDR3 contains 16 residues.

The rearrangement joins TRBV12-3 or TRBV12-4 to TRBJ2-7; maybe TRBD1 (6 bases). The CDR3 spans 13 residues. V was cut by 7 bases and J by 0 bases, with 10 bases left in between. The CDR3 coding sequence is TGTGCCAGCACCGCGACAGGCTCCTACGAGCAGTACTTC. Translating it yields CASTATGSYEQYF.

A remark on this clonotype: At one of its ends the junction is not consistent with the germline gene, which may arise from a read error. The V call is TRBV20-1, the J call TRBJ1-1; maybe TRBD1 (6 bases). Germline CDR1 is DFQATT and CDR2 is SNEGSKA (reference sequence). CDR3 length: 16 residues. CDR3 region: CGASKWQGTLNTEAFF. CDR3 nucleotides: TGCGGTGCTAGTAAATGGCAGGGGACTTTGAACACTGAAGCTTTCTTT.

This chain joins TRBV4-1 and TRBJ2-3; 8 nucleotides align to TRBD2. The CDR3 is 17 amino acids. V shed 0 bases and J 1 base; nucleotides not matched to a gene: 6. Germline V gene sequence: CDR1 MGHRA, CDR2 YSYEKL. CDR3 DNA: TGCGCCAGCAGCCAAGAGGACGGGGGGGCCCGCACAGATACGCAGTATTTT. It specifies CASSQEDGGARTDTQYF.

For this clonotype: The germline gene is not matched at one end of the junction; a read error may be the cause. The chain joins TRBV28 to TRBJ1-6; D perhaps matches TRBD1 (5 bases). From germline, CDR1 is MDHEN and CDR2 SYDVKM. CDR3 length: 13 amino acids. The CDR3 coding sequence is TGTGCCAGCAGTAGAAGGGGCAATTCACCCCCCCACTTT. Its translation is CASSRRGNSPPHF.

For the CDR3, the DNA is TGCAGCGTTGTAGGATGGGGCGAGTATGAAGCTTTCTTT. As protein: CSVVGWGEYEAFF. This chain connects TRBV29-1 to TRBJ1-1; D is possibly TRBD1 (5 bases). Germline V gene lookup returns CDR1 SQVTM and CDR2 ANQGSEA. The germline V and J ends were trimmed by 4 bases and 7 bases, with 16 bases remaining between them. CDR3 size: 13 residues.

This clonotype was seen only a few times. This rearrangement joins TRBV2 to TRBJ2-6; D ambiguous. CDR1 and CDR2 from the germline V gene are SNHLY and FYNNEI. This CDR3 has 14 amino acids. Trimming removed 7 bases at V and 2 bases at J, with 9 bases between. CDR3 residues: CASISAPGANVLTF. Here the CDR3 DNA reads TGTGCCAGCATCTCGGCTCCTGGGGCCAACGTCCTGACTTTC.

A few counts support this clonotype. The rearrangement uses TRBV7-2 and TRBJ2-7; 10 bases match TRBD2. Germline V CDR1 and CDR2: SGHTA, FQGNSA. This CDR3 is 20 amino acids long. The J segment lost 5 bases and the V segment lost 5 bases, leaving 24 bases of the junction unmatched. In nucleotides, the CDR3 is TGTGCCAGCAGCCCCTGGGGGGTAGCGGGAGGAGCGCTACGTCTAAACGAGCAGTACTTC. It translates to CASSPWGVAGGALRLNEQYF.

CDR3 residues: CASSQESDSFNSPLHF. As DNA, the CDR3 is TGCGCCAGCAGCCAAGAATCGGACAGTTTTAATTCACCCCTCCACTTT. V usage is TRBV4-1 and J usage is TRBJ1-6, with a tentative D call TRBD1 (6 bases). CDR1 and CDR2 (germline): MGHRA, YSYEKL. V was cut by 0 bases and J by 6 bases, with 12 bases left in between. The CDR3 is made up of 16 amino acids.

This clonotype was picked up a small number of times. This chain joins TRBV12-3 or TRBV12-4 and TRBJ2-7, with a tentative D call TRBD2 (5 bases). The germline V and J ends were trimmed by 6 bases and 3 bases, with 15 bases remaining between them. The CDR3 has 14 amino acids. CDR3 loop: CASSMPGKFYEQYF. The DNA of the CDR3 is TGTGCCAGCAGCATGCCGGGAAAGTTCTACGAGCAGTACTTC.

This clonotype has at least ten counts. The V gene is TRBV3-1, the J gene TRBJ2-7, with TRBD2 identical over 7 bases. The CDR3 covers 13 residues. Germline values: CDR1 LGHDT, CDR2 YNNKEL (reference sequence). V gave up 6 bases and J gave up 3 bases; unmatched junction bases: 5. CDR3 loop: CASRDSGYYEQYF. The CDR3 nucleotides read TGTGCCAGCAGAGATAGCGGGTACTACGAGCAGTACTTC.

This clonotype occurred many times. V gene TRBV20-1 combines with J gene TRBJ2-7; the D gene is possibly TRBD1 (5 bases). V lost 5 bases and J lost 2, with 13 bases in between. This CDR3 comprises 13 residues. Germline CDR1 reads DFQATT; CDR2 reads SNEGSKA (reference sequence). CDR3 DNA: TGCAGTGCTGCCCCATTGACAGCCTACGAGCAGTACTTC. This gives the protein CSAAPLTAYEQYF.

The V gene is TRBV7-2, the J gene TRBJ2-1; tentatively, D is TRBD1 or TRBD2 (5 bases each). CDR3 size: 12 residues. CDR1 and CDR2 from the germline V gene are SGHTA and FQGNSA. Deletions cut 2 bases from V and 15 bases from J, with 14 bases between. CDR3 amino acids: CASSLRGAPAFF. DNA of the CDR3: TGTGCCAGCAGCTTAAGGGGAGCCCCAGCGTTCTTC.

The V gene is TRBV6-6, the J gene TRBJ1-5, with 9 nucleotides matching TRBD1. Unmatched junction bases numbered 7, after V lost 2 bases and J lost 5 bases. Germline V gene sequence: CDR1 MNHNY, CDR2 SVGAGI (reference sequence). The CDR3 totals 16 residues. CDR3 sequence reads: CASSYGQGRQYQPQHF. CDR3 bases: TGTGCCAGCAGTTACGGACAGGGGAGGCAGTATCAGCCCCAGCATTTT.

This sequence joins TRBV20-1 and TRBJ2-4; D is unresolved. The J call may not be correct, given that the DNA end is closer to TRBJ2-7. Germline CDR1 DFQATT, CDR2 SNEGSKA (reference sequence). The CDR3 length is 13 residues. CDR3 loop: CSVTTTNSYEQYF. CDR3 nucleotide sequence: TGCAGTGTTACTACTACTAACTCCTACGAGCAGTACTTC.

The V call is TRBV20-1, the J call TRBJ2-7; D perhaps matches TRBD2 (6 bases). Per germline, CDR1 DFQATT and CDR2 SNEGSKA (reference sequence). The CDR3 is 14 amino acids. Trimming took off 0 bases at V and 10 bases at J, with 19 bases between the two ends. The CDR3 spells CSARDVGGRAAQYF. CDR3 DNA: TGCAGTGCTAGAGATGTGGGGGGACGAGCGGCCCAGTACTTC.

On this clonotype: A much more abundant neighbour one base away suggests this may be a read error. The J gene is TRBJ2-1, the V gene TRBV4-1, with 8 nucleotides matching TRBD2. In germline, CDR1 is MGHRA, CDR2 YSYEKL. Trimming took 4 bases from V and 13 from J; bases not matched to a gene: 15. The CDR3 loop spans 15 amino acids. The CDR3 coding sequence is TGCGCCAGCAGCCCCCAGGAGCGGGGGATTGAGACCCAGTTCTTC. Its protein product is CASSPQERGIETQFF.

A word on this clonotype: This may be a read error: a much more frequent sequence differs by one nucleotide. V and J are TRBV5-1 and TRBJ2-7; 7 positions agree with TRBD1. The CDR3 is 14 residues long. The germline V gene has CDR1 SGHRS and CDR2 YFSETQ. The CDR3 DNA follows: TGCGCCGGCAGCTCGTCGGGACAGAGCTACGAGCAGTACTTC. This encodes CAGSSSGQSYEQYF.

This clonotype was counted between two and nine times. The V and J genes are TRBV29-1 and TRBJ1-4; D is ambiguous. The V gene's germline CDR1 is SQVTM and CDR2 ANQGSEA. This CDR3 region has 14 residues. The ends were cut back, 8 bases at V and 8 bases at J, with 21 bases in the middle. CDR3 in DNA: TGCAGCACCACTTCTGAGGCTGGTAGGGAAAAACTGTTTTTT. Translating it yields CSTTSEAGREKLFF.

The chain has TRBV7-2 and TRBJ2-3; 10 positions match TRBD2. V was clipped by 0 bases and J by 2 bases; unmatched bases: 2. The germline V gene has CDR1 SGHTA and CDR2 FQGNSA. CDR3 length: 16 amino acids. CDR3 loop: CASSLASGGFTDTQYF. The DNA for the CDR3 is TGTGCCAGCAGCTTAGCTAGCGGGGGGTTCACAGATACGCAGTATTTT.

The CDR3: CSARDLTTGVEAFF. DNA of the CDR3: TGCAGTGCTAGAGATTTGACGACAGGGGTGGAAGCTTTCTTT. V gene TRBV20-1 combines with J gene TRBJ1-1; the match to TRBD1 covers 8 bases. The CDR3 contains 14 residues. Looked up from germline, CDR1 is DFQATT and CDR2 is SNEGSKA (reference sequence). The junction had 8 bases not matched to a gene; V was cut back by 0 bases and J by 8 bases.

The rearrangement uses TRBV10-3 and TRBJ2-7, with D maybe TRBD2 (6 bases). CDR3 length: 14 residues. Trimming cost V 5 bases and J 7 bases, with 18 bases left between them. The germline V gene has CDR1 ENHRY and CDR2 SYGVKD. CDR3 coding DNA: TGTGCCATCAGTCTCGGCGGGGTCTACAATGAGCAGTACTTC. Amino acids: CAISLGGVYNEQYF.

Comment on this clonotype: Because it lacks the conserved phenylalanine or tryptophan at the end, this CDR3 is likely a read error. The chain couples TRBV12-3 or TRBV12-4 to TRBJ2-5, with D uncertain. V lost 3 bases and J 0 bases, leaving 5 bases between the germline ends. The CDR3 consists of 13 residues. The DNA for the CDR3 is TGTGCCAGCAGTTTCAACAACCAAGAGACCCAGTACTGC. It translates to CASSFNNQETQYC.

The gene calls are TRBV6-5 and TRBJ2-7; D might be TRBD2 (5 bases). V was clipped by 3 bases and J by 3 bases, with 12 bases between them. The CDR3 sequence is 14 residues long. The V gene's germline CDR1 is MNHEY and CDR2 SVGAGI. Here the CDR3 reads CASSYGGILYEQYF. CDR3 bases: TGTGCCAGCAGTTATGGAGGAATACTCTACGAGCAGTACTTC.

Points on this clonotype: At one end, the junction sequence differs from germline, possibly due to a read error. The gene calls are TRBV10-3 and TRBJ2-3; 7 bases match TRBD1. This CDR3 has 15 residues. Germline values: CDR1 ENHRY, CDR2 SYGVKD. The CDR3 nucleotides are TGTGTCATCAGTGCGGAAGGACAGGAAACAGATACGCAGTATTTT. Translation gives CVISAEGQETDTQYF.

This chain connects TRBV4-3 to TRBJ2-2, with D unclear. This CDR3 spans 16 amino acids. Germline-derived CDR1 and CDR2 are LGHNA and YSLEER. V was trimmed by 1 base and J by 5 bases, leaving 14 bases between them. CDR3: CASSQGLILRTGELFF. The CDR3 nucleotides are TGCGCCAGCAGCCAAGGACTGATCTTACGGACCGGGGAGCTGTTTTTT.

V is TRBV30 and J is TRBJ1-4; possible D gene TRBD1, 6 bases. V dropped 1 base and J dropped 4 bases, with 16 bases sitting between them. The CDR3 is 16 amino acids. Germline CDR1 is GTSNPN and CDR2 is SVGIG (reference sequence). The CDR3 bases are TGTGCCTGGAGTGGGCGGACAGTGACACTTAATGAAAAACTGTTTTTT. This sequence encodes CAWSGRTVTLNEKLFF.

This clonotype was detected only a few times. This rearrangement joins TRBV7-9 to TRBJ1-5, with D possibly being TRBD1 (6 bases). Germline-derived CDR1 and CDR2 are SEHNR and FQNEAQ (reference sequence). This CDR3 spans 15 amino acids. V gave up 6 bases and J gave up 0 bases, with 12 bases separating them. CDR3 in DNA: TGTGCCAGCAGTCCAGGGGAGACTAGCAATCAGCCCCAGCATTTT. It yields the protein CASSPGETSNQPQHF.

The rearrangement uses TRBV5-1 and TRBJ2-1; 8 bases line up with TRBD2. The CDR3 contains 14 residues. V lost 4 bases and J lost 6; bases outside the gene matches: 6. Germline V gene lookup returns CDR1 SGHRS and CDR2 YFSETQ. CDR3 loop: CASSPRTSTNEQFF. DNA of the CDR3: TGCGCCAGCAGCCCGCGGACTAGCACCAATGAGCAGTTCTTC.